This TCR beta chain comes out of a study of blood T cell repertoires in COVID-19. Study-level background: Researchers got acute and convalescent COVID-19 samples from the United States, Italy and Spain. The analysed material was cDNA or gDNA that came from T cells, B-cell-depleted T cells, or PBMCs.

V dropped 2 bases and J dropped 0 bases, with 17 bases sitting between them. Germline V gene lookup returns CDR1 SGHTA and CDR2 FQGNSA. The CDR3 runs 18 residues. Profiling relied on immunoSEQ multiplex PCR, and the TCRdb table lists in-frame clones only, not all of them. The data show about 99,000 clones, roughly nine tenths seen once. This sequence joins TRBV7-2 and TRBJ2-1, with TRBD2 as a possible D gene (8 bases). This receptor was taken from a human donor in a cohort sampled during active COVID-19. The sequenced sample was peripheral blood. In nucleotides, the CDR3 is TGTGCCAGCAGCTTATCGGGAGGGGGACAGAGCTCCTACAATGAGCAGTTCTTC. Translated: CASSLSGGGQSSYNEQFF.